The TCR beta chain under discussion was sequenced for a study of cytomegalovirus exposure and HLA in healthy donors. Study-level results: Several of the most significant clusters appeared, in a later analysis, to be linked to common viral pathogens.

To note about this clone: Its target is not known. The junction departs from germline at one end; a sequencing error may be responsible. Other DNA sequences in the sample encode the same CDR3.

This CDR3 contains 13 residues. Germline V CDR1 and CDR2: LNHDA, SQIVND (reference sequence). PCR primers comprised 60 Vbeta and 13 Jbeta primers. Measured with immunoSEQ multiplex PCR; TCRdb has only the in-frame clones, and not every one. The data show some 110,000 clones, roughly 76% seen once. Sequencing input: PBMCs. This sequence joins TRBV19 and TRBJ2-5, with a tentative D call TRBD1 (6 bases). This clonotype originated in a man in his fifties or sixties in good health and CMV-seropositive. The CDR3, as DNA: TGTGCCAGTACCCCAGGGGCAGGAGAGACCCAATACTTC. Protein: CASTPGAGETQYF.